This T cell receptor beta chain is from a study of Tregs in tolerant kidney transplant recipients. Germline loops: CDR1 SGHNT, CDR2 YYREEE (reference sequence). The CDR3 consists of 15 residues. Germline trimming cut 5 bases from V and 0 bases from J; bases unmatched to any gene: 8. Libraries were prepared by immunoSEQ multiplex PCR; TCRdb keeps only in-frame clonotypes and omits some of them. The sample includes over 50,000 clones, 70% to 90% of them seen just once. Thawed PBMCs were rested overnight at 37°C with 200 IU/ml IL-2 before regulatory T cell sorting. The sequence derives from a human donor who received a combined kidney and bone marrow transplant. The input for sequencing was Tregs from blood, taken before the transplant. The chain employs TRBV5-4 and TRBJ2-7; TRBD1 agrees at 7 bases. The CDR3 coding sequence is TGTGCCAGCAGTACAGGGGTTACAAGCTCCTACGAGCAGTACTTC. This sequence encodes CASSTGVTSSYEQYF.